The 11 T cell receptor beta chains below were found in one sample sequenced in a study of cytomegalovirus exposure and HLA in healthy donors. PCR employed 60 Vbeta and 13 Jbeta primers. TCRdb's table, derived via immunoSEQ multiplex PCR, lists solely in-frame clones and lacks some. The sample includes roughly 99,000 clones, 70% to 85% of them seen just once. Sequenced material: PBMCs. The receptors come from a male donor in good health and CMV-seronegative.

This chain joins TRBV25-1 and TRBJ2-1, with no clear D. This CDR3 is built from 13 residues. V dropped 1 base and J dropped 6 bases, with 7 bases sitting between them. Germline V gene data show CDR1 as MGHDK and CDR2 as SYGVNS. The CDR3 DNA is TGTGCCAGCAGTGAATTTCCAATCAATGAGCAGTTCTTC. This translates into CASSEFPINEQFF.

The gene calls are TRBV5-4 and TRBJ2-2, with 8 bases aligning to TRBD1. CDR1 is SGHNT and CDR2 is YYREEE in the germline V gene (reference sequence). The CDR3 covers 13 residues. V shed 9 bases and J 6 bases; nucleotides not matched to a gene: 7. The CDR3 reads CAKQGVGPGELFF. The DNA of the CDR3 is TGTGCCAAACAGGGGGTAGGCCCCGGGGAGCTGTTTTTT. The full variable domain, rest sourced from reference TRBV5-4 and TRBJ2-2, is ETGVTQSPTHLIKTRGQQVTLRCSSQSGHNTVSWYQQALGQGPQFIFQYYREEENGRGNFPPRFSGLQFPNYSSELNVNALELDDSALYLCAKQGVGPGELFFGEGSRLTVL.

The chain couples TRBV7-9 to TRBJ2-7, with 10 bases lining up with TRBD1. With V trimmed by 5 bases and J by 7 bases, 8 bases remained unmatched. Looked up from germline, CDR1 is SEHNR and CDR2 is FQNEAQ (reference sequence). CDR3 size: 14 residues. The CDR3 sequence is CASSAGTGVEEQYF. The CDR3 nucleotides read TGTGCCAGCAGCGCCGGGACAGGGGTGGAGGAGCAGTACTTC. Looking up the rest from reference TRBV7-9 and TRBJ2-7 gives the full variable domain: DTGVSQNPRHKITKRGQNVTFRCDPISEHNRLYWYRQTLGQGPEFLTYFQNEAQLEKSRLLSDRFSAERPKGSFSTLEIQRTEQGDSAMYLCASSAGTGVEEQYFGPGTRLTVT.

This rearrangement joins TRBV11-3 to TRBJ2-5, with TRBD2 identical over 14 bases. The CDR3 extends over 16 amino acids. From germline, CDR1 is SGHNT and CDR2 YENEEA. V shed 5 bases and J 7 bases; nucleotides not matched to a gene: 9. The chain's CDR3 is CASSPGTSGSQGTQYF. In nucleotides, the CDR3 is TGTGCCAGCAGCCCCGGGACTAGCGGGAGCCAGGGGACCCAGTACTTC.

This clone turned up a few times. V gene TRBV7-9 combines with J gene TRBJ2-1, with 10 bases that match TRBD2. J lost 13 bases, V lost 4 bases, and 10 bases had no gene match. Germline V CDR1 and CDR2: SEHNR, FQNEAQ (reference sequence). The CDR3 runs to 14 residues. The CDR3 DNA is TGTGCCAGCAGCTCCCGAAGAGCGGGAGGGAACCAGTTCTTC. Protein product: CASSSRRAGGNQFF. The full variable domain, completed using reference TRBV7-9 and TRBJ2-1, is DTGVSQNPRHKITKRGQNVTFRCDPISEHNRLYWYRQTLGQGPEFLTYFQNEAQLEKSRLLSDRFSAERPKGSFSTLEIQRTEQGDSAMYLCASSSRRAGGNQFFGPGTRLTVL.

This clone was seen a few times. V gene TRBV7-8 combines with J gene TRBJ2-7; the D is unclear. V was shortened by 0 bases and J by 5 bases, with 11 bases between the two germline ends. Germline V gene sequence: CDR1 SGHVS, CDR2 FQNEAQ. The CDR3 length is 14 residues. The CDR3 nucleotides are TGTGCCAGCAGCTTAGCCGCCCTTCCTAACGAGCAGTACTTC. This gives the protein CASSLAALPNEQYF.

The genes are TRBV7-9 and TRBJ1-1, with a weak D call TRBD1 (6 bases). The CDR3 is 17 residues long. Trimming took off 5 bases at V and 0 bases at J, with 19 bases between the two ends. Germline V gene data show CDR1 as SEHNR and CDR2 as FQNEAQ (reference sequence). CDR3 coding DNA: TGTGCCAGCAGCCCAACACACGCAACAGGGATGAACACTGAAGCTTTCTTT. Amino acid sequence: CASSPTHATGMNTEAFF.

This clone was recorded only once. The CDR3 spells CAWSVIPGTPTFGGELFF. The CDR3 DNA reads as TGTGCCTGGAGTGTAATCCCCGGGACTCCTACCTTCGGCGGGGAGCTGTTTTTT. The genes are TRBV30 and TRBJ2-2; a weak D match, TRBD2 (6 bases). The CDR3 runs to 18 residues. V was trimmed by 0 bases and J by 7 bases, leaving 24 bases between them. Germline lookup yields CDR1 GTSNPN and CDR2 SVGIG (reference sequence).

The chain carries TRBV7-3 and TRBJ2-3, with 11 nucleotides matching TRBD2. The germline CDR1 and CDR2 sequences are SGHTA and FQGTGA. V dropped 4 bases and J dropped 6; count of bases not matched to a gene: 9. The length of the CDR3 is 16 residues. The CDR3 DNA is TGTGCCAGCAGCTCGGGACTAGCGGTCTTGGGGGATACGCAGTATTTT. It yields the protein CASSSGLAVLGDTQYF. The full variable domain, in which reference TRBV7-3 and TRBJ2-3 provide the parts outside the CDR3, is GAGVSQTPSNKVTEKGKYVELRCDPISGHTALYWYRQSLGQGPEFLIYFQGTGAADDSGLPNDRFFAVRPEGSVSTLKIQRTERGDSAVYLCASSSGLAVLGDTQYFGPGTRLTVL.

The chain combines TRBV28 with TRBJ2-5; 15 nucleotides match TRBD2. Trimming at V came to 5 bases and at J to 4 bases, leaving 2 bases not matched to a gene. From germline, CDR1 is MDHEN and CDR2 SYDVKM. The CDR3 has 15 residues. CDR3: CASSKGLAGGETQYF. The CDR3, as DNA: TGTGCCAGCAGTAAGGGACTAGCGGGAGGAGAGACCCAGTACTTC. The variable domain in full, completed from reference TRBV28 and TRBJ2-5, reads DVKVTQSSRYLVKRTGEKVFLECVQDMDHENMFWYRQDPGLGLRLIYFSYDVKMKEKGDIPEGYSVSREKKERFSLILESASTNQTSMYLCASSKGLAGGETQYFGPGTRLLVL.

A few counts support this clone. The chain combines TRBV11-2 with TRBJ2-7, with a weak D call TRBD2 (5 bases). V was shortened by 6 bases and J by 3 bases, with 18 bases between the two germline ends. Germline V gene data show CDR1 as SGHAT and CDR2 as FQNNGV. This CDR3 has 15 amino acids. The CDR3 nucleotides are TGTGCCAGCAGACCCCGTACGGGGTCCGGCTACGAGCAGTACTTC. It codes for CASRPRTGSGYEQYF.